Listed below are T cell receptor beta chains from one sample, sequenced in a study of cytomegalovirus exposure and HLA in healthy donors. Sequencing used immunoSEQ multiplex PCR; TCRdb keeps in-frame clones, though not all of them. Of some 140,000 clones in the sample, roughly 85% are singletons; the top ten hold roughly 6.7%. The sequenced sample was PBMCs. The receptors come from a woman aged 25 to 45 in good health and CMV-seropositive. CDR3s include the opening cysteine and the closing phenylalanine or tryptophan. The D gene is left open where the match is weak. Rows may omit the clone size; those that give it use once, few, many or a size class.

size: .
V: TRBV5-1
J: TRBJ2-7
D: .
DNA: TGCGCCAGCAAGCAGTCCGGGAACTCCTACGAGCAGTACTTC
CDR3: CASKQSGNSYEQYF

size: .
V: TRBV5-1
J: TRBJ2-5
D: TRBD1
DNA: TGCGCCAGCAGCTTGACAGGGGCCCAAGAGACCCAGTACTTC
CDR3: CASSLTGAQETQYF

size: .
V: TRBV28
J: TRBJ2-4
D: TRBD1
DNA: TGTGCCAGCAGTTCCCGGACAGGGGCCAAAAACATTCAGTACTTC
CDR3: CASSSRTGAKNIQYF

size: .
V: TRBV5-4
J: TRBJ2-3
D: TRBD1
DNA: TGTGCCAGCAGCTTGAGACAGGGCTTCACAGATACGCAGTATTTT
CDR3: CASSLRQGFTDTQYF

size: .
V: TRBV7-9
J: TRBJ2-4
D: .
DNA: TGTGCCAGCAGCCGAACAGGGATAAACATTCAGTACTTC
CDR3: CASSRTGINIQYF

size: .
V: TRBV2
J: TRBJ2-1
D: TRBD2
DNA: TGTGCCAGCAGTGGCAGGACTAGCGAGCAGGAGCAGTTCTTC
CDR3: CASSGRTSEQEQFF

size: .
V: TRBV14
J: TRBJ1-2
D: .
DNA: TGTGCCAGCAGCCAAGCGGCGGGGGCCTATGGCTACACCTTC
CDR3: CASSQAAGAYGYTF

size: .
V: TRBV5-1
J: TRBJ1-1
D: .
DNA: TGCGCCAGCAGCTTGGGGCGGCAGAGCAGGAACACTGAAGCTTTCTTT
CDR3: CASSLGRQSRNTEAFF

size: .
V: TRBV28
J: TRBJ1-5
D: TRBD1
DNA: TGTGCCAGCAGCCAACCGGAACCAGGGGGCGTGAGGCGCAATCAGCCCCAGCATTTT
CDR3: CASSQPEPGGVRRNQPQHF

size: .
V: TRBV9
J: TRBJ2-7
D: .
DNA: TGTGCCAGCAGCGTTGGTCCCTCCTACGAGCAGTACTTC
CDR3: CASSVGPSYEQYF

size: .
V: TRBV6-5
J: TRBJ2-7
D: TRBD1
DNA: TGTGCCAGCAGCCAGGGACAGGGGCTCTCCTACGAGCAGTACTTC
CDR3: CASSQGQGLSYEQYF

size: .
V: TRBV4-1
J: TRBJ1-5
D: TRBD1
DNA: TGCGCCAGCAGCTCCCGACAGGGTTTTAATCAGCCCCAGCATTTT
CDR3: CASSSRQGFNQPQHF

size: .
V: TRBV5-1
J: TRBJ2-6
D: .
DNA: TGCGCCAGCAGCTTGGTGGCCGGGGCCAACGTCCTGACTTTC
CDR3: CASSLVAGANVLTF

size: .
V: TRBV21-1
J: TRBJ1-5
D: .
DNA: TGTGCCAGCAGCAAGGGACAGGGTTTGGGGGGTCAGCCCCAGCATTTT
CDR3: CASSKGQGLGGQPQHF

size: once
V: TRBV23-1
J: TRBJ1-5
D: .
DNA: TGCGCCAGCAGTCAAGAGGAGGGTGAGGAGGAACAGCCCCAGCATTTT
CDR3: CASSQEEGEEEQPQHF

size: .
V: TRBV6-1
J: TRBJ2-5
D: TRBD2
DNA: TGTGCCAGCAGTGCCGGCAGCCTCCGGGACTACCCTCCAGAGACCCAGTACTTC
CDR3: CASSAGSLRDYPPETQYF

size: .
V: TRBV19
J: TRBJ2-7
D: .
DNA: TGTGCCAGTAGTATCGGGGGTAAGCCCTCCTACGAGCAGTACTTC
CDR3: CASSIGGKPSYEQYF

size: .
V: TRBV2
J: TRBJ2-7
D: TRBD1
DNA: TGTGCCAGCCTCCACCGGGGGCAGGGGGCGGATTACGAGCAGTACTTC
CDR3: CASLHRGQGADYEQYF

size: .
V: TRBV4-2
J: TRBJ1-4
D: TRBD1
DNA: TGTGCCAGCAGCCAAGATCCACCAAGACAGGGGAGTGAAAAACTGTTTTTT
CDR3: CASSQDPPRQGSEKLFF

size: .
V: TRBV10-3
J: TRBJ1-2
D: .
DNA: TGTGCCATCAGTGAGTCGCCAGGAGGCGAATCGGGCTTCTATGGCTACACCTTC
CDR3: CAISESPGGESGFYGYTF